This T cell receptor (beta chain) was captured in a study of shared clonotypes between healthy human individuals. On sorted subsets, replicate PCRs used 150 to 250 ng DNA, or approximately 33,000 T cell genomes. In the original workflow: Quality scores were absent from the junction-only immunoSEQ sequences, so filtering differed. Clones were sequenced by immunoSEQ multiplex PCR, and TCRdb holds only the in-frame ones, with some missing. V, J and clone size are those of that table, while D and trimming were read from the DNA. The table shows hundreds of thousands of clones, with 85% to 95% occurring only once. CD8 cells classed as naive were CD45RO-negative and positively selected for CCR7, excluding terminally differentiated effector memory CD45RA+ cells. Trimming removed 3 bases from V and 2 bases from J, with 11 bases in between. The germline V gene has CDR1 MDHEN and CDR2 SYDVKM. This CDR3 has 14 residues.

The TCR originated in a woman aged 30 to 39 in good health. The rearrangement joins TRBV28 to TRBJ2-7; tentatively, D is TRBD2 (7 bases). What was sequenced was naive CD8+ T cells sorted from blood. CDR3 region: CASSFRGATYEQYF. In DNA, the CDR3 is TGTGCCAGCAGTTTTCGGGGGGCCACCTACGAGCAGTACTTC.